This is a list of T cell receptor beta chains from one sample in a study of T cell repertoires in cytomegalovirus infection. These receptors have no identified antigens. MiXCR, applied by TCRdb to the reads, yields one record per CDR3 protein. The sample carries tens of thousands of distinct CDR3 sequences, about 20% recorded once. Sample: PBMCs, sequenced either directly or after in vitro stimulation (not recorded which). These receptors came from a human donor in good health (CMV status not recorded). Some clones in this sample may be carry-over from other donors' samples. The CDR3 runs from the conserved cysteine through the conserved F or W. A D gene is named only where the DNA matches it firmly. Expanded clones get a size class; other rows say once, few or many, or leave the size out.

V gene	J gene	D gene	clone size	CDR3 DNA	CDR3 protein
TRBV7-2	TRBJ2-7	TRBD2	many	TGTGCCAGCACCCGAACCGGGACTAGCTACGAGCAGTACTTC	CASTRTGTSYEQYF
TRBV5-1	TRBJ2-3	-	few	TGCGCCAGCAGCCCTTACCTGGGTACAGATACGCAGTATTTT	CASSPYLGTDTQYF
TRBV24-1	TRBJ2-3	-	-	TGTGCCACCAGTGTTTTTGGAGCAGATACGCAGTATTTT	CATSVFGADTQYF
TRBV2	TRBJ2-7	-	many	TGTGCCAGCGGGAAACCGGAGGCCTACGAGCAGTACTTC	CASGKPEAYEQYF
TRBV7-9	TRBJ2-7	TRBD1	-	TGTGCCAGCAGCTTAGAGTGGACAGGGGAGGGATACGAGCAGTACTTC	CASSLEWTGEGYEQYF
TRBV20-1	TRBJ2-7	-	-	TGCAGTGCTAGACCCATTCAAGGGGAAGGGGACGAGCAGTACTTC	CSARPIQGEGDEQYF
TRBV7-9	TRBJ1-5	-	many	TGTGCCGTTGGAACAGGGACTATGGGCAATCAGCCCCAGCATTTT	CAVGTGTMGNQPQHF
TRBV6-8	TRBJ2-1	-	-	TGTGCCAGCAGTTACTGGCCCGCCGCTGAGCAGTTCTTC	CASSYWPAAEQFF
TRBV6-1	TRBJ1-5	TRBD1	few	TGTGCCAGCATGGGAGTGACAGGGGCCCGGCAGCCCCAGCATTTT	CASMGVTGARQPQHF
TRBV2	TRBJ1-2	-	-	TGTGCCAGCATCAACGGGGGACTCATAGGCTACACCTTC	CASINGGLIGYTF
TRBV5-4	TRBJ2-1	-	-	TGTGCCAGCAGCCAGGCGGGCGATGGCTACAATGAGCAGTTCTTC	CASSQAGDGYNEQFF
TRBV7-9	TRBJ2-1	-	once	TGTGCCAGCAGCGCCCGACCGACCTTCTACAATGAGCAGTTCTTC	CASSARPTFYNEQFF
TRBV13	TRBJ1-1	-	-	TGTGCCAGCAGCATCTTGGTTGGCAGTCTGAACACTGAAGCTTTCTTT	CASSILVGSLNTEAFF
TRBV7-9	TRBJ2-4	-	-	TGTGCCAGCAGTCCCTCCCTTGACGGTAAAAACATTCAGTACTTC	CASSPSLDGKNIQYF
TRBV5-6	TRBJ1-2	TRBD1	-	TGTGCCAGCAGTCCGGACAGGGCGGCTAACTATGGCTACACCTTC	CASSPDRAANYGYTF
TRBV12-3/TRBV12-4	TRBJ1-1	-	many	TGTGCCAGCAGTTTACGAGGGGCCGCCCGGGCTTTCTTT	CASSLRGAARAFF
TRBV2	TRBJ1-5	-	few	TGTGCCAGCAAGACAGGTAGCAATCAGCCCCAGCATTTT	CASKTGSNQPQHF
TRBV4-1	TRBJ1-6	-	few	TGCGCCAGCAGCCAAAACTCGAATTCACCCCTCCACTTT	CASSQNSNSPLHF
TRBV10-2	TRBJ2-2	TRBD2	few	TGCGCCAGCAGTTACACTAGCGGGGGGATCGGGGAGCTGTTTTTT	CASSYTSGGIGELFF
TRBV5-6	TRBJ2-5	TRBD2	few	TGTGCCAGCAGTTCATGGGGTAACCCGGGGGGGGAGACCCAGTACTTC	CASSSWGNPGGETQYF
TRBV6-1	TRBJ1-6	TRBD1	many	TGTGCCAGCCGACCTCTGACAGGGGGAAATTCACCCCTCCACTTT	CASRPLTGGNSPLHF
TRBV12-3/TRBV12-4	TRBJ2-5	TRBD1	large	TGTGCCAGCAGTTCCGCGCGATTGCCGACAGGGGAGAGGGAGACCCAGTACTTC	CASSSARLPTGERETQYF
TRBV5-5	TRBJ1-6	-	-	TGTGCCAGCAGCTTGGTTGGAGGAGTTAATAATTCACCCCTCCACTTT	CASSLVGGVNNSPLHF
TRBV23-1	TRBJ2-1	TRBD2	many	TGCGCCACCTGGGGACTAGCGGGAGCCTACAATGAGCAGTTCTTC	CATWGLAGAYNEQFF
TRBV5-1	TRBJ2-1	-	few	TGCGCCAGCAGCTCGGAGAACAATGAGCAGTTCTTC	CASSSENNEQFF